These T cell receptor beta chains were read from a single sample in a study of siplizumab effects on memory and regulatory T cells. Assay used: immunoSEQ multiplex PCR; TCRdb lists only in-frame clones, some missing. This sample has about 72,000 clones, with 91% found just once. The specimen sequenced was CD8+ T cells sorted from blood. The receptors were sampled from a human donor in good health. Each CDR3 is given with its conserved first and last residue. A D gene is named only where the DNA matches it firmly. The listing skips clone size in some rows; elsewhere it reads once, few, many or a size class.

TRBV4-2	TRBJ2-1	-	-	CASSTFTIDNEQFF	TGTGCCAGCAGCACTTTCACTATAGACAATGAGCAGTTCTTC
TRBV5-4	TRBJ2-2	-	-	CASSLALAPGELFF	TGTGCCAGCAGCTTGGCTCTAGCCCCCGGGGAGCTGTTTTTT
TRBV10-3	TRBJ2-7	TRBD1	few	CAISPDRSYEQYF	TGTGCCATCAGTCCGGACAGGTCCTACGAGCAGTACTTC
TRBV19	TRBJ2-1	-	-	CASSMRQGPNDNEQFF	TGTGCCAGTAGTATGCGGCAGGGGCCCAACGACAATGAGCAGTTCTTC
TRBV6-1	TRBJ2-3	-	-	CASSVVDRTDTQYF	TGTGCCAGCAGCGTGGTGGACCGCACAGATACGCAGTATTTT
TRBV9	TRBJ1-5	-	-	CASSVGGGAGNQPQHF	TGTGCCAGCAGCGTAGGGGGGGGCGCGGGCAATCAGCCCCAGCATTTT
TRBV19	TRBJ2-7	TRBD2	-	CASSMGLAGVRDEQYF	TGTGCCAGTAGTATGGGACTAGCGGGAGTCCGGGACGAGCAGTACTTC
TRBV7-2	TRBJ2-7	TRBD1	once	CASSFPDRVWNEQYF	TGTGCCAGCAGCTTCCCCGACAGGGTGTGGAACGAGCAGTACTTC
TRBV2	TRBJ2-7	-	-	CASSEGGAYEQYF	TGTGCCAGCAGTGAAGGGGGCGCCTACGAGCAGTACTTC
TRBV5-6	TRBJ2-7	TRBD1	-	CASSFTGVVEQYF	TGTGCCAGCAGCTTTACAGGGGTGGTCGAGCAGTACTTC
TRBV7-3	TRBJ2-7	TRBD2	-	CASSPRLAETYEQYF	TGTGCCAGCAGCCCACGTCTAGCGGAGACCTACGAGCAGTACTTC
TRBV7-8	TRBJ2-3	-	-	CASSLDDTQYF	TGTGCCAGCAGCTTAGACGATACGCAGTATTTT
TRBV7-9	TRBJ1-1	TRBD1	-	CASSPRQGPNTEAFF	TGTGCCAGCAGCCCGAGACAGGGACCGAACACTGAAGCTTTCTTT
TRBV5-6	TRBJ2-1	-	once	CASSLRLNPYNEQFF	TGTGCCAGCAGTCTCCGGCTCAACCCTTACAATGAGCAGTTCTTC
TRBV10-3	TRBJ1-1	-	-	CAISESLPNTEAFF	TGTGCCATCAGTGAGTCTCTACCGAACACTGAAGCTTTCTTT
TRBV6-5	TRBJ1-1	-	-	CASSGQGVNTEAFF	TGTGCCAGCAGTGGGCAGGGTGTGAACACTGAAGCTTTCTTT
TRBV27	TRBJ1-2	TRBD1	-	CASSPWGETGDGYTF	TGTGCCAGCAGTCCTTGGGGGGAGACAGGGGATGGCTACACCTTC
TRBV7-9	TRBJ2-1	TRBD2	-	CASSPPGGNYNEQFF	TGTGCCAGCAGCCCCCCGGGGGGGAATTACAATGAGCAGTTCTTC
TRBV6-1	TRBJ1-1	-	-	CASSEAPFKYQRNTEAFF	TGTGCCAGCAGTGAAGCGCCATTTAAATACCAAAGGAACACTGAAGCTTTCTTT
TRBV21-1	TRBJ2-7	-	-	CASSNFLGGQNASYEQYF	TGTGCCAGCAGCAACTTTCTGGGGGGACAGAACGCTTCGTACGAGCAGTACTTC
TRBV12-5	TRBJ2-7	-	-	CASGFQARGLDEQYF	TGTGCTAGTGGTTTTCAGGCCCGGGGATTAGACGAGCAGTACTTC
TRBV6-5	TRBJ1-2	TRBD1	-	CASSLWTGANYGYTF	TGTGCCAGCAGTTTGTGGACAGGAGCTAACTATGGCTACACCTTC
TRBV7-9	TRBJ2-1	-	once	CASSYQGNEQFF	TGTGCCAGCAGCTACCAGGGCAATGAGCAGTTCTTC
TRBV5-1	TRBJ2-2	-	-	CASSLVDSTTGELFF	TGCGCCAGCAGCTTGGTAGACAGTACCACCGGGGAGCTGTTTTTT
TRBV19	TRBJ1-1	-	-	CASSIRVNTEAFF	TGTGCCAGTAGTATCAGGGTGAACACTGAAGCTTTCTTT
TRBV5-5	TRBJ1-2	-	-	CASSLVVTGTTDYGYTF	TGTGCCAGCAGCTTGGTGGTTACCGGGACGACGGACTATGGCTACACCTTC
TRBV5-4	TRBJ2-7	TRBD2	-	CASSLGGRLAGSEQYF	TGTGCCAGCAGCTTGGGTGGGCGACTAGCGGGAAGCGAGCAGTACTTC
TRBV6-1	TRBJ2-1	-	-	CASSELGGPPYNEQFF	TGTGCCAGCAGTGAGCTGGGGGGCCCTCCCTACAATGAGCAGTTCTTC
TRBV7-8	TRBJ1-3	-	-	CASSLGSSGNTIYF	TGTGCCAGCAGCTTAGGGAGCTCTGGAAACACCATATATTTT
TRBV9	TRBJ2-2	TRBD2	-	CASSPLAGANGELFF	TGTGCCAGCAGCCCCCTAGCGGGAGCGAACGGGGAGCTGTTTTTT
TRBV19	TRBJ2-1	TRBD2	-	CASSIGLAGSYNEQFF	TGTGCCAGTAGTATTGGACTAGCAGGTTCCTACAATGAGCAGTTCTTC
TRBV15	TRBJ1-5	TRBD1	once	CATSLGQGNQPQHF	TGTGCCACCAGCCTGGGACAGGGCAATCAGCCCCAGCATTTT
TRBV13	TRBJ1-1	-	once	CASSLVVGANTEAFF	TGTGCCAGCAGCTTAGTCGTTGGGGCGAACACTGAAGCTTTCTTT
TRBV7-2	TRBJ2-7	-	-	CASSLAAGSSYEQYF	TGTGCCAGCAGCTTAGCGGCGGGGAGCTCCTACGAGCAGTACTTC
TRBV5-8	TRBJ2-5	-	-	CASSPFPDQETQYF	TGTGCCAGCAGCCCTTTTCCCGACCAAGAGACCCAGTACTTC
TRBV7-9	TRBJ2-7	TRBD2	-	CASSHPGLAGREQYF	TGTGCCAGCAGCCACCCAGGACTAGCGGGACGCGAGCAGTACTTC
TRBV5-6	TRBJ2-3	-	-	CASSWDGTTDTQYF	TGTGCCAGTTCTTGGGACGGGACCACAGATACGCAGTATTTT
TRBV5-4	TRBJ2-7	-	-	CASSSLEGLPYEQYF	TGTGCCAGCAGCTCGCTAGAGGGGCTACCCTACGAGCAGTACTTC
TRBV29-1	TRBJ2-7	TRBD1	-	CSVDRDRSYEQYF	TGCAGCGTTGACCGGGACAGATCCTACGAGCAGTACTTC
TRBV7-9	TRBJ2-2	TRBD1	once	CASSSTRTGEAGELFF	TGTGCCAGCAGCTCCACAAGGACAGGGGAGGCCGGGGAGCTGTTTTTT
TRBV9	TRBJ2-1	-	-	CASSVGLFMGSYNEQFF	TGTGCCAGCAGCGTAGGGCTATTTATGGGCTCCTACAATGAGCAGTTCTTC
TRBV27	TRBJ1-1	-	-	CASSLRQPLNTEAFF	TGTGCCAGCAGTTTACGGCAGCCTTTGAACACTGAAGCTTTCTTT
TRBV5-6	TRBJ1-2	TRBD1	-	CASSLGQGDYGYTF	TGTGCCAGCAGCCTGGGACAGGGGGACTATGGCTACACCTTC
TRBV29-1	TRBJ1-2	-	-	CSVRTVAGYTF	TGCAGCGTTCGGACAGTGGCTGGCTACACCTTC
TRBV7-2	TRBJ1-2	-	-	CASSQEPGTPQSGYTF	TGTGCCAGCAGCCAGGAACCAGGGACGCCGCAATCCGGCTACACCTTC
TRBV7-9	TRBJ1-1	-	once	CASSPLPSTEAFF	TGTGCCAGCAGCCCCCTTCCAAGCACTGAAGCTTTCTTT
TRBV10-2	TRBJ1-3	TRBD1	-	CATNRDRYPASGSGNTIYF	TGCGCCACCAACCGGGACAGGTACCCAGCTAGTGGCTCTGGAAACACCATATATTTT
TRBV12-5	TRBJ2-7	TRBD1	-	CASGLGGIYEQYF	TGTGCTAGTGGTTTAGGGGGCATCTACGAGCAGTACTTC
TRBV27	TRBJ2-7	-	-	CASKRATSYEQYF	TGTGCCAGCAAGCGGGCTACTTCCTACGAGCAGTACTTC
TRBV13	TRBJ2-7	TRBD1	-	CASSSTGGLDYEQYF	TGTGCCAGCAGCTCAACAGGGGGCCTCGACTACGAGCAGTACTTC
TRBV7-2	TRBJ1-5	-	-	CASSPTGQLPNQPQHF	TGTGCCAGCAGCCCTACTGGACAGCTACCAAATCAGCCCCAGCATTTT
TRBV4-1	TRBJ1-2	-	-	CASSQAAAGTTDGYTF	TGCGCCAGCAGCCAAGCGGCAGCAGGGACGACGGATGGCTACACCTTC
TRBV7-9	TRBJ2-1	-	-	CASSPGLSHEQFF	TGTGCCAGCAGCCCCGGACTGAGCCATGAGCAGTTCTTC
TRBV7-3	TRBJ2-3	-	-	CASSLAGPPDTQYF	TGTGCCAGCAGCTTAGCGGGGCCCCCAGATACACAGTATTTT
TRBV7-9	TRBJ2-7	-	-	CASSLDLYEQYF	TGTGCCAGCAGCTTAGACCTCTACGAGCAGTACTTC
TRBV7-9	TRBJ1-4	-	-	CASSSYREDNEKLFF	TGTGCCAGCAGCTCCTACCGGGAGGATAATGAAAAACTGTTTTTT
TRBV5-5	TRBJ1-5	-	-	CASSFGGLPNQPQHF	TGTGCCAGCAGCTTCGGGGGCCTCCCCAATCAGCCCCAGCATTTT